The 19 T cell receptor delta chains listed next were all sequenced from one sample in a study of γδ T cells in repeated Plasmodium falciparum infection. Flow sorting of PBMC yielded separate Vgamma9/Vdelta2+ and Vdelta2-negative gammadelta T cell populations for bulk repertoire analysis. TCRdb made new clone calls on the multiplex PCR reads using CATT. In the table there are under 50,000 delta-chain clones, about 1.5% of which are singletons. Sequencing was done on a sample of gamma-delta T cells from blood. The receptors derive from a pool of human donors (malaria-infected and uninfected, not separated).

In the case of this clone: TCRdb records a much larger clone's protein for this DNA, with a difference at residue 6 that likely arises from a read error; the protein given is the translation of the DNA. The chain joins TRDV1 to TRDJ1, with no clear D. The J gene, not given by TCRdb, was assigned here from a germline match of the nucleotide sequence. Per germline, CDR1 TSWWSYY and CDR2 QGS. The CDR3 runs to 19 residues. Trimming shortened V by 1 base and J by 0 bases, and 21 bases separated the two germline ends. CDR3 loop: CALGEPPEPGSGYTDKLIF. CDR3 DNA: TGTGCTCTTGGGGAACCACCCGAACCGGGGTCCGGGTACACCGATAAACTCATCTTT.

In the case of this clone: TCRdb has a much larger clone's protein, which differs at residue 16 from the translation of this DNA, likely because of a read error; what is shown is the protein translated from the DNA. The chain is built from TRDV2 and TRDJ1; 10 positions match TRDD3. The J gene is absent in TCRdb and was assigned here via DNA matching to germline. The CDR3 spans 19 residues. Germline assignment: CDR1 GEAIGNYY and CDR2 EKD. The CDR3 loop reads CACDTHVPTGGLYTDILIF. The CDR3 DNA sequence: TGTGCCTGTGACACTCATGTGCCGACTGGGGGATTGTACACCGATATACTCATCTTT.

As for this clone: The translation of this DNA and the TCRdb protein of a much larger clone differ at residue 5, probably owing to a read error; the protein shown here is translated from the DNA. The rearrangement uses TRDV1 and TRDJ1; D is unresolved. The J gene, absent from TCRdb, was called here by matching the DNA to germline. Looked up from germline, CDR1 is TSWWSYY and CDR2 is QGS. The CDR3 contains 18 residues. Trimming stripped 4 bases from V and 0 bases from J, with 21 bases between. This chain's CDR3 is CALGGPPTGGTYTDKLIF. The CDR3 DNA reads TGTGCTCTTGGGGGACCCCCCACCGGTGGAACTTACACCGATAAACTCATCTTT.

Of note for this clone: The protein held in TCRdb is that of a much larger clone and does not match this DNA's translation at residue 7, likely because of a read error; the protein shown is translated from the DNA. The chain uses TRDV1 and TRDJ1; 12 bases align to TRDD3. The J gene, absent from TCRdb, was called here by matching the DNA to germline. Trimming at V came to 2 bases and at J to 5 bases, leaving 21 bases not matched to a gene. Germline values: CDR1 TSWWSYY, CDR2 QGS. The CDR3 loop spans 21 amino acids. The CDR3 region has the DNA TGTGCTCTTGGGGAATTCGCGGCGGTACTGGGGGATACTGTCGTCATGGATAAACTCATCTTT. It specifies CALGEFAAVLGDTVVMDKLIF.

In its sample, this clone was seen a few times. A read error is likely here: a far larger clone is one base away. Other DNA sequences of this sample code for an identical CDR3. Called V gene: TRDV1; the J gene was not called; the table's D call, TRDD3, has no DNA check behind it. Germline CDR1 and CDR2: TSWWSYY and QGS. The CDR3 spans 19 residues. The CDR3: CALGERITYIGGSPNKLIF. The CDR3 DNA sequence: TGTGCTCTTGGGGAAAGAATTACCTACATTGGGGGATCTCCTAATAAACTCATCTTC.

This clone has more than one count but fewer than ten. For this DNA, TCRdb reports the protein of a much larger clone, which diverges at residue 6, most likely from a read error; the protein presented here is translated directly from the DNA. V usage is TRDV2 and J usage is TRDJ1; TRDD3 is a possible D gene (6 bases). As TCRdb names no J gene, one was assigned here on the basis of a DNA match to germline. The V end lost 2 bases, the J end lost 0 bases, and 18 bases lay between the germline ends. CDR3 length: 17 residues. Germline loops: CDR1 GEAIGNYY, CDR2 EKD. The CDR3 nucleotides are TGTGCCTGTGACATACCGGGGGACAAAGGTTACACCGATAAACTCATCTTT. Its protein is CACDIPGDKGYTDKLIF.

Comment on this clone: This DNA's translation differs at residue 11 from TCRdb's protein, which comes from a much larger clone; a read error is likely, and the protein shown is translated from the DNA. The chain joins TRDV2 to TRDJ1; 7 bases are shared with TRDD3. No J segment appears in TCRdb, so it was assigned here by matching the sequence to germline. Germline lookup yields CDR1 GEAIGNYY and CDR2 EKD. V shed 3 bases, J shed 3 bases, and the junction held 15 bases outside the gene matches. The CDR3 is 17 residues long. The CDR3 reads CACDPSRTGGCPDKLIF. The CDR3 DNA reads TGTGCCTGTGACCCATCACGCACGGGGGGATGCCCCGATAAACTCATCTTT.

This clone was seen only a few times. The TCRdb record carries a much larger clone's protein, which differs from this DNA's translation at residue 10; a read error is the likely cause, and the protein listed here is the DNA translation. CDR3: CACDPPRTVFTDKLIF. CDR3 bases: TGTGCCTGTGACCCCCCGCGCACAGTGTTCACCGATAAACTCATCTTT. This chain connects TRDV2 to TRDJ1; D is unclear. Matching the DNA to germline supplied the J gene, which TCRdb does not give. Deletions cut 3 bases from V and 1 base from J, with 17 bases between. This CDR3 has 16 residues. Germline lookup yields CDR1 GEAIGNYY and CDR2 EKD.

A remark on this clone: A single base is all that separates this from a far larger clone, so a read error is likely. Other DNA sequences from this sample encode an identical CDR3 as well. The J gene went uncalled, whereas the V gene is TRDV1; the table assigns TRDD3, which was not confirmed against the DNA. Germline CDR1 TSWWSYY, CDR2 QGS. The length of the CDR3 is 22 residues. The CDR3 coding sequence is TGTGCTCTTGGGGAACTAGTCTTATCCTACGCCTTGGGGGGCGCAAACACCGATAAACTCATATTT. It is translated as CALGELVLSYALGGANTDKLIF.

A note on this clone: The amino acid sequence in TCRdb belongs to a much larger clone and departs from this DNA's translation at residue 17, likely a sequencing read error; the sequence shown is translated from the DNA. V and J are TRDV3 and TRDJ1, with TRDD3 matching over 10 bases. TCRdb is silent on the J gene; assignment here came from matching the DNA to germline. From germline, CDR1 is TVYSNPD and CDR2 GDNSRS (reference sequence). There are 20 residues in the CDR3. The CDR3 here is CAFKVWVGFLRLGDADELIF. For the CDR3, the DNA is TGTGCCTTTAAAGTCTGGGTCGGCTTCCTTAGACTGGGGGATGCCGATGAACTCATCTTT. Using reference TRDV3 and TRDJ1 for the parts outside the CDR3, the full variable domain is CDKVTQSSPDQTVASGSEVVLLCTYDTVYSNPDLFWYRIRPDYSFQFVFYGDNSRSEGADFTQGRFSVKHILTQKAFHLVISPVRTEDSATYYCAFKVWVGFLRLGDADELIFGKGTRVTVEP.

As for this clone: TCRdb has a much larger clone's protein, which differs at residue 6 from the translation of this DNA, likely because of a read error; what is shown is the protein translated from the DNA. The chain links TRDV2 to TRDJ1; TRDD3 aligns across 9 bases. CDR1 and CDR2 (germline): GEAIGNYY, EKD. The CDR3 is made up of 23 amino acids. V was pared by 1 base and J by 0 bases, with 26 bases of the junction left unmatched. The CDR3 region is CACDTARGIPAPGVIPYTDKLIF. The DNA of the CDR3 is TGTGCCTGTGACACGGCCCGGGGGATACCCGCTCCCGGTGTGATACCTTACACCGATAAACTCATCTTT.

This clone came up a few times. A read error likely explains why the TCRdb protein, taken from a much larger clone, differs from this DNA's translation at residue 12; the protein shown is translated from the DNA. The chain combines TRDV2 with TRDJ1; 10 bases match TRDD3. With 0 bases clipped from V and 3 bases from J, the junction kept 12 bases outside the gene matches. Per the germline V gene, CDR1 is GEAIGNYY and CDR2 is EKD. The CDR3 is 18 amino acids. The CDR3 bases are TGTGCCTGTGACACCGGGAAGTTACTGGGGGATCCGCCCGATAAACTCATCTTT. This translates into CACDTGKLLGDPPDKLIF.

This clone was seen many times. The protein TCRdb lists belongs to a much larger clone and differs from this DNA's translation at residue 18, which points to a read error; the protein shown is made from the DNA. J is TRDJ3 and V is TRDV2; 7 bases are a match to TRDD3. CDR1 is GEAIGNYY and CDR2 is EKD in the germline V gene. This CDR3 contains 22 residues. The CDR3, as DNA: TGTGCCTGTGACGACGTCCAATCCGAGGATACGAACTCATCCTGGGACACCCTACAGATGTTTTTC. Translation: CACDDVQSEDTNSSWDTLQMFF.

As concerns this clone: This DNA's translation and the protein TCRdb lists, from a much larger clone, do not match at residue 5, likely due to a read error; the protein shown is translated from the DNA. This chain connects TRDV1 to TRDJ1; D uncertain. The CDR3 totals 18 residues. Germline CDR1 TSWWSYY, CDR2 QGS. The V end lost 5 bases, the J end lost 0 bases, and 22 bases lay between the germline ends. DNA for the CDR3: TGTGCTCTTGGGAGCCCGAGTCGCCCGCCCTTAGACACCGATAAACTCATCTTT. Translating gives CALGSPSRPPLDTDKLIF.

To note about this clone: TCRdb's entry gives the protein of a much larger clone, which mismatches this DNA's translation at residue 21, likely from a read error; the protein reported here is translated from the DNA. The V and J genes are TRDV1 and TRDJ1; 8 bases are shared with TRDD2. Germline matching of the DNA provided the J gene here, since TCRdb leaves it blank. The germline CDR1 and CDR2 sequences are TSWWSYY and QGS. Trimming removed 3 bases from V and 6 bases from J; junction bases left unmatched: 39. The CDR3 runs to 25 residues. The CDR3 DNA sequence: TGTGCTCTTGGGGACATAGCTACTTCCTACGGTGGTGTTGGGATAGACCCCTTTGGTGGTCATAAACTCATCTTT. It yields the protein CALGDIATSYGGVGIDPFGGHKLIF.

For this clone: This may be a read error: a much more frequent sequence differs by one nucleotide. The sample holds other DNA sequences that translate to the same CDR3. V gene TRDV2 combines with J gene TRDJ1, with 7 bases fitting TRDD3. Germline lookup yields CDR1 GEAIGNYY and CDR2 EKD. The CDR3 is 14 residues long. V was clipped by 0 bases and J by 5 bases; unmatched bases: 5. CDR3 region: CACDTAGDRDKLIF. The CDR3 nucleotides read TGTGCCTGTGACACCGCGGGGGATCGTGATAAACTCATCTTT.

This clone has only a few counts. This is likely an artifact of a read error, given a far larger clone one base away. Other DNA sequences from this sample encode an identical CDR3 as well. CDR3 nucleotides: TGTGCTCTTGGGGAACTGTTTCACACTCTACGATTTCCTGGGGGATACGCAGGGTACACCGATAAACTCATCTTT. The encoded protein is CALGELFHTLRFPGGYAGYTDKLIF. This chain uses TRDV1 with TRDJ1; 12 bases line up with TRDD3. With V trimmed by 0 bases and J by 0 bases, 26 bases remained unmatched. Germline V gene sequence: CDR1 TSWWSYY, CDR2 QGS. The CDR3 loop spans 25 amino acids.

This clone turned up a few times. A far bigger clonotype differs at one base, so this is likely a read error. The sample contains more than one DNA sequence encoding this CDR3. The chain links TRDV2 to TRDJ1; 9 bases line up with TRDD3. TCRdb offers no J gene call, so here the DNA was matched to germline to obtain one. The germline CDR1 and CDR2 sequences are GEAIGNYY and EKD. This CDR3 is built from 18 residues. The CDR3 bases are TGTGCCTGTGACACCGTGGGCTTACTGGGGGAAGACACCGACAAACTCATCTTT. Protein: CACDTVGLLGEDTDKLIF.

Turning to this clone: The protein recorded in TCRdb matches a much larger clone and deviates from this DNA's translation at residue 24, suggesting a read error; the protein here is obtained by translating the DNA. Other DNA sequences in this specimen translate into the identical CDR3. The J gene has no call, while the V gene is TRDV1; whether TRDD3, the table's D call, matches the DNA was not checked. Germline CDR1 reads TSWWSYY; CDR2 reads QGS. This CDR3 is built from 25 residues. The CDR3 nucleotides read TGTGCTCTTGGGGATCTGTCCACCCCATTCCCTGAGGGATTGTACTGGGGGATAACGTCCGATAAACTCACCTTT. Encoded protein: CALGDLSTPFPEGLYWGITSDKLTF.